The subject of this entry is one TCR beta chain. This record belongs to a study of blood T cell repertoires in COVID-19. Study-level information: COVID-19 samples, acute and convalescent, were from the United States, Italy and Spain. The analysed material was cDNA or gDNA that came from T cells, B-cell-depleted T cells, or PBMCs.

In the study's own analysis: It was from reference gene primer amplification that nucleated cell counts were estimated. Clones were sequenced by immunoSEQ multiplex PCR, and TCRdb holds only the in-frame ones, with some missing. V, J and clone size are taken as reported in that table, and D and trimming were inferred from the DNA itself. The data contain tens of thousands of clones, more than 80% of them singletons. The germline V gene encodes CDR1 MNHEY and CDR2 SVGAGI. The CDR3 has 14 amino acids. V lost 5 bases to trimming and J lost 7 bases; unmatched junction nucleotides: 5. This sequence originates from a man older than 75 with acute or convalescent COVID-19. V gene TRBV6-5 combines with J gene TRBJ2-5; 12 bases agree with TRBD2. The sample comprised peripheral blood. The CDR3 DNA is TGTGCCAGCAGTCTAGCGGGGGGGCTAGGGACCCAGTACTTC. Its protein is CASSLAGGLGTQYF.